This TCR beta chain emerged from a study of T cells in localized non-small cell lung cancer. With respect to this clone: The antigen is not known. This clone may be a read error of a much larger clone one base away. The sample has other DNA sequences that encode this CDR3 too.

Profiled with immunoSEQ multiplex PCR; TCRdb holds only in-frame clones, not every one. The data hold roughly 58,000 clones, with roughly 81% observed a single time. Trimming pared 0 bases from V and 5 bases from J, leaving 4 bases between. CDR1 and CDR2 (germline): MNHEY, SVGAGI. CDR3 length: 12 residues. Study-wide findings and caveats: Tumor trailed uninvolved adjacent lung in T cell clonality, which peaked there. For the top 100 tumor clones, a median approximately 50 also appeared in adjacent lung. Blood T cell density predicted longer survival; adjacent-lung clonality, shorter.

The genes are TRBV6-5 and TRBJ2-5; the D is unclear. The receptor comes from a man aged 40-75 years with stage II lung adenocarcinoma. The source was PBMCs, collected before any cancer treatment. The CDR3 region is CASSYSGETQYF. The CDR3, as DNA: TGTGCCAGCAGTTACTCGGGGGAGACCCAGTACTTC.